A selection of T cell receptor beta chains follows, all from one sample in a study of cytomegalovirus exposure and HLA in healthy donors. Using immunoSEQ multiplex PCR, the repertoire was profiled, and TCRdb retains in-frame clones only, with some absent. The sample records 150,000 to 200,000 clones, roughly 79% being singletons. Sequenced material: PBMCs. The receptors come from a woman between 18 and 30 years old in good health and CMV-seropositive. Each CDR3 is given with its conserved first and last residue. D genes are given only for firm matches. Clone size is shown for a subset of rows, as once, few, many or a class of expanded clone.

size	J	D	V	DNA	CDR3
NA	TRBJ1-2	NA	TRBV7-8	TGTGCCAGCAGCTTAGCGTTAGCAGGGGACTATGGCTACACCTTC	CASSLALAGDYGYTF
NA	TRBJ1-2	NA	TRBV5-6	TGTGCCAGCAGTGGGGGGGTTGGCTACACCTTC	CASSGGVGYTF
NA	TRBJ2-7	TRBD2	TRBV28	TGTGCCAGCATATATAGCGGGGACGCCTACGAGCAGTACTTC	CASIYSGDAYEQYF
NA	TRBJ2-7	NA	TRBV28	TGTGCCAGCAGTTCCTCGGGTGACCTCTACGAGCAGTACTTC	CASSSSGDLYEQYF
once	TRBJ1-1	NA	TRBV30	TGTGCCTCCTTATTTGGTCTCGGGAACACTGAAGCTTTCTTT	CASLFGLGNTEAFF
NA	TRBJ2-1	TRBD2	TRBV28	TGTGCCAGCATAAGCGGGGGGGTTTACAATGAGCAGTTCTTC	CASISGGVYNEQFF
NA	TRBJ2-3	NA	TRBV7-3	TGTGCCAGCAGCTTAAGGGGCAGTTTAGATACGCAGTATTTT	CASSLRGSLDTQYF
NA	TRBJ2-5	TRBD1	TRBV28	TGTGCCACAAGCCTGACAGGGGGCGGGGAGACCCAGTACTTC	CATSLTGGGETQYF
NA	TRBJ2-1	TRBD1	TRBV11-2	TGTGCCAGCAGCTTCGGTGTGGGGACAGGGGGATACAATGAGCAGTTCTTC	CASSFGVGTGGYNEQFF
NA	TRBJ1-6	TRBD1	TRBV6-6	TGTGCCAGCAGCGACAGGGGCTCCTATAATTCACCCCTCCACTTT	CASSDRGSYNSPLHF
few	TRBJ2-1	TRBD1	TRBV7-9	TGTGCCAGCAGCTTAACCTTCCAGCCGACAGGGCGCAATGAGCAGTTCTTC	CASSLTFQPTGRNEQFF